This TCR beta chain was documented in a study of T cells expressing NK-cell markers. Overall study: From sorted CD3+CD56+NKG2C+, CD3+CD56+NKG2C- and CD3+CD56-NKG2C+ T cells came the TCR beta repertoires. Eight donors were sequenced, of whom seven were HCMV-seropositive, while the remaining one was HCMV-seronegative.

Germline CDR1 reads SEHNR; CDR2 reads FQNEAQ (reference sequence). CDR3 length equals 12 residues. TCRdb reprocessed the 5' RACE reads, keeping one entry per CDR3 protein, no DNA. This sample's table has over 350,000 distinct CDR3 sequences. Material for sequencing was blood T cells: a sorted CD56 or NKG2C T cell subset, CD4+ or CD8+ T cells, or bulk PBMC T cells (not recorded which). The sequence derives from a woman between 50 and 59 years old in good health. The rearrangement links TRBV7-9 to TRBJ1-1; the TCRdb D gene call, TRBD1, has no DNA to confirm it. The chain's CDR3 is CASSRRDSEAFF.